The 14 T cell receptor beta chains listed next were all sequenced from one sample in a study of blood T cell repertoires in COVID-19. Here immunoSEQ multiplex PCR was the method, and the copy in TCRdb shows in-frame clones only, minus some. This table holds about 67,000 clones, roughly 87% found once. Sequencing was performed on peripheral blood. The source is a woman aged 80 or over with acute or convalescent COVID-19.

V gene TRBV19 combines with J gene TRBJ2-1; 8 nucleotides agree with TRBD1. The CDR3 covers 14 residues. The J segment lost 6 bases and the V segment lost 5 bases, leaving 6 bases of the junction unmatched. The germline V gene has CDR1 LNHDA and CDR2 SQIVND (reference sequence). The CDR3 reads CASSRGQARNEQFF. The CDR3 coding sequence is TGTGCCAGTAGTCGGGGACAGGCCCGCAATGAGCAGTTCTTC.

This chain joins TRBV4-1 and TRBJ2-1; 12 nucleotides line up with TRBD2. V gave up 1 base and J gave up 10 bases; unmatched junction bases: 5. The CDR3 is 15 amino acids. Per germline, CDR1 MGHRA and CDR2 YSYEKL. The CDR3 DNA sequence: TGCGCCAGCAGCCAAGCTAGCGGGGGGGCCGGGGAGCAGTTCTTC. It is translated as CASSQASGGAGEQFF.

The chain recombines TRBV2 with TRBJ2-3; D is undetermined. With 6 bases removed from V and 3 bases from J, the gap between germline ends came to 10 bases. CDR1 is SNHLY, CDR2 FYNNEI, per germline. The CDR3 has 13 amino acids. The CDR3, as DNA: TGTGCCAGCAGGGCAACGAGGACAGATACGCAGTATTTT. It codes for CASRATRTDTQYF.

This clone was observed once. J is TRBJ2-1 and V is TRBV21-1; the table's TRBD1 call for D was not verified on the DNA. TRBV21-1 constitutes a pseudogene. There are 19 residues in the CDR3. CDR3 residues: CASSKGEGYGTGPYNEQFF. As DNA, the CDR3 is TGTGCCAGCAGCAAAGGCGAGGGTTACGGGACAGGGCCCTACAATGAGCAGTTCTTC.

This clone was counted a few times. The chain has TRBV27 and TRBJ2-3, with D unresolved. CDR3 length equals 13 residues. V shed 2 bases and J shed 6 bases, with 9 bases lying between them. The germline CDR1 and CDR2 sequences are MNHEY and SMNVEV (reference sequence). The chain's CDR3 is CASSLGLGDTQYF. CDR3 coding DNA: TGTGCCAGCAGTTTAGGGTTGGGCGATACGCAGTATTTT.

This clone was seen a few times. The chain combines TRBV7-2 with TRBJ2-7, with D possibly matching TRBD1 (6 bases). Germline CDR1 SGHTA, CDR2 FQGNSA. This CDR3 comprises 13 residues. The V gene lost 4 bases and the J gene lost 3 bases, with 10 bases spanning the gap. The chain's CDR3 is CASSSGQHYEQYF. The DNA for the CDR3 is TGTGCCAGCAGCTCCGGACAGCACTACGAGCAGTACTTC.

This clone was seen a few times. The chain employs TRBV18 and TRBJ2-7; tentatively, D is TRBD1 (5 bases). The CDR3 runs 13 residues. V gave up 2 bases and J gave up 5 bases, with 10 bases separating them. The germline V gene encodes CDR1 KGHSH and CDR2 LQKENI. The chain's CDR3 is CASSPRGPDEQYF. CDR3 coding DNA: TGTGCCAGCTCACCAAGGGGTCCGGACGAGCAGTACTTC.

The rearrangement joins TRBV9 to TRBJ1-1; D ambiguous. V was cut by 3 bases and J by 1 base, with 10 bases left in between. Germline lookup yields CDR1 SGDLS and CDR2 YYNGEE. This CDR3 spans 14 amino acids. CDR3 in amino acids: CASSERTSNTEAFF. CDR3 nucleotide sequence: TGTGCCAGCAGCGAGCGCACTTCGAACACTGAAGCTTTCTTT.

CDR3 in DNA: TGCGCCAGCAGTGAGCTGAGCGGGGCTAACACCGGGGAGCTGTTTTTT. Encoded protein: CASSELSGANTGELFF. The V gene is TRBV10-2, the J gene TRBJ2-2; the match to TRBD2 covers 7 bases. Germline loops: CDR1 WSHSY, CDR2 SAAADI. The CDR3 consists of 16 residues. Germline trimming cut 2 bases from V and 2 bases from J; bases unmatched to any gene: 5.

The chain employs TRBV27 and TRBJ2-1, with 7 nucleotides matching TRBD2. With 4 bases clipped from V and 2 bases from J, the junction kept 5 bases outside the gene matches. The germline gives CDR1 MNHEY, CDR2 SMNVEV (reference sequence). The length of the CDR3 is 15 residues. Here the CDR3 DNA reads TGTGCCAGCAGTTCCGCGGGGGACGCCTACAATGAGCAGTTCTTC. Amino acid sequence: CASSSAGDAYNEQFF.

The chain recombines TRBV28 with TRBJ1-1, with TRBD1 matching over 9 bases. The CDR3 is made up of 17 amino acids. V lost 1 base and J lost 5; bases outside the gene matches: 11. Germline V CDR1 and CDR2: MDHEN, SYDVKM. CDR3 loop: CASSLLGTGPVGTEAFF. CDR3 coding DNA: TGTGCCAGCAGTTTATTAGGGACAGGGCCCGTTGGGACTGAAGCTTTCTTT. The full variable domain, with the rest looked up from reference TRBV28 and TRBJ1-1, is DVKVTQSSRYLVKRTGEKVFLECVQDMDHENMFWYRQDPGLGLRLIYFSYDVKMKEKGDIPEGYSVSREKKERFSLILESASTNQTSMYLCASSLLGTGPVGTEAFFGQGTRLTVV.

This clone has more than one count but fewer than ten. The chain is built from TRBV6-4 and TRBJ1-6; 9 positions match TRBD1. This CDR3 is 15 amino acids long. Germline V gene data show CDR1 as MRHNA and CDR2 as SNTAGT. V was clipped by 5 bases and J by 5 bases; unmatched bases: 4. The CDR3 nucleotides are TGTGCCAGCAGTACGGACAGGGGCGATAATTCACCCCTCCACTTT. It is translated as CASSTDRGDNSPLHF.

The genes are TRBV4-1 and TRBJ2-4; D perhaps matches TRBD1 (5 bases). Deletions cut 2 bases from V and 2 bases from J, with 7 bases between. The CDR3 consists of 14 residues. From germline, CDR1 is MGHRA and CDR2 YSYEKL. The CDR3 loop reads CASSQPGTKNIQYF. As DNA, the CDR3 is TGCGCCAGCAGCCAACCAGGGACCAAAAACATTCAGTACTTC.

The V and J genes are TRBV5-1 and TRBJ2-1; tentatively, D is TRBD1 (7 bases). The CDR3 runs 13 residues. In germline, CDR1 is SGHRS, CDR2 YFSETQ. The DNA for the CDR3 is TGCGCTACGCAAAATCAGGGGGGCAATGAGCAGTTCTTC. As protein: CATQNQGGNEQFF.